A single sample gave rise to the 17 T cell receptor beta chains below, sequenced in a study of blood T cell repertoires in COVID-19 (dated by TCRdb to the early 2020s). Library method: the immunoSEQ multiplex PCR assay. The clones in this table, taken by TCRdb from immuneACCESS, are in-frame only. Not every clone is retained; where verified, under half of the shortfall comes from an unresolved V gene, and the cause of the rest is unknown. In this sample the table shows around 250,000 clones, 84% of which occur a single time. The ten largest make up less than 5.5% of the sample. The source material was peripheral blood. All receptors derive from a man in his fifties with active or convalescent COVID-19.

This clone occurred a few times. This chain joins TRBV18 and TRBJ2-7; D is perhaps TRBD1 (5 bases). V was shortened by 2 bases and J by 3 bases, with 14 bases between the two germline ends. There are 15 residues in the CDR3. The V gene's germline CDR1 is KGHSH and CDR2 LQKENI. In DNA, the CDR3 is TGTGCCAGCTCACCAAGGTCCCAAGGGGTCTACGAGCAGTACTTC. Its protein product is CASSPRSQGVYEQYF.

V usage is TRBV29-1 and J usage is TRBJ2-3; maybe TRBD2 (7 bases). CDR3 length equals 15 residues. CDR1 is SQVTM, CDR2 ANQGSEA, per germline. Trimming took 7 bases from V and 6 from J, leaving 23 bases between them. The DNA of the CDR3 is TGCAGCGCACAACCCCGGGGGGCCGGGAGGGATACGCAGTATTTT. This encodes CSAQPRGAGRDTQYF.

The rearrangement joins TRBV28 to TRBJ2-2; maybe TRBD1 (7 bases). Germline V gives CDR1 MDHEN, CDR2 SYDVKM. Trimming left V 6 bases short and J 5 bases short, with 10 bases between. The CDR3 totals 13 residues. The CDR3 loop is CASSPGGTGELFF. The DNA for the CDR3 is TGTGCCAGCAGCCCAGGGGGGACCGGGGAGCTGTTTTTT.

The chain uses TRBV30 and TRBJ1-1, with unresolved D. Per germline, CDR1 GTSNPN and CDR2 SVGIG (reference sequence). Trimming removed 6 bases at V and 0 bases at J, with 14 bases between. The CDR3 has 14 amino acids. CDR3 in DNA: TGTGCCTGCCGACGGGGTTTTATGAACACTGAAGCTTTCTTT. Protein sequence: CACRRGFMNTEAFF.

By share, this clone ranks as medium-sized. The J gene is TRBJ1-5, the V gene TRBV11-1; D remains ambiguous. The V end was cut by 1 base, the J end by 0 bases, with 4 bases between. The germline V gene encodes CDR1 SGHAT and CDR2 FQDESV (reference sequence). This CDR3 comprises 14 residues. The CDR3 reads CASSLGGSNQPQHF. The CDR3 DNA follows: TGTGCCAGCAGCTTAGGAGGTAGCAATCAGCCCCAGCATTTT.

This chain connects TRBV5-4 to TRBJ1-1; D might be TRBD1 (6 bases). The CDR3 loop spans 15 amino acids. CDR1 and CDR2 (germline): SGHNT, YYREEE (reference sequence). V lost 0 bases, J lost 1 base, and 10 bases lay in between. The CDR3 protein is CASSLVTGKNTEAFF. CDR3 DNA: TGTGCCAGCAGCTTGGTGACAGGCAAGAACACTGAAGCTTTCTTT. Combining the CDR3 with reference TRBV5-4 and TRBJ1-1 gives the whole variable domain ETGVTQSPTHLIKTRGQQVTLRCSSQSGHNTVSWYQQALGQGPQFIFQYYREEENGRGNFPPRFSGLQFPNYSSELNVNALELDDSALYLCASSLVTGKNTEAFFGQGTRLTVV.

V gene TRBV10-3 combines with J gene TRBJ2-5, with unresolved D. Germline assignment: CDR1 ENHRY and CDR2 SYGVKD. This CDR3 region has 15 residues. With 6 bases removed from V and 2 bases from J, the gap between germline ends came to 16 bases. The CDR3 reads CAIRSPSTGQETQYF. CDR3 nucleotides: TGTGCCATCAGGAGTCCCTCAACCGGGCAAGAGACCCAGTACTTC.

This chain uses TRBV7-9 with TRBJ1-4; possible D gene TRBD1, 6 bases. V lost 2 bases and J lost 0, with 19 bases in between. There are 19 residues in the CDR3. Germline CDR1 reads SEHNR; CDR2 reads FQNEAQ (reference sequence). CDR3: CASSLSRGTTGATNEKLFF. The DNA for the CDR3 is TGTGCCAGCAGCTTAAGTCGTGGGACAACGGGTGCAACTAATGAAAAACTGTTTTTT.

CDR3: CASRGTLVEKLFF. CDR3 nucleotide sequence: TGTGCCAGCAGGGGGACACTGGTTGAAAAACTGTTTTTT. The V and J genes are TRBV7-9 and TRBJ1-4; D is possibly TRBD1 (6 bases). V was clipped by 6 bases and J by 7 bases, with 12 bases between them. The CDR3 spans 13 residues. Germline lookup yields CDR1 SEHNR and CDR2 FQNEAQ (reference sequence).

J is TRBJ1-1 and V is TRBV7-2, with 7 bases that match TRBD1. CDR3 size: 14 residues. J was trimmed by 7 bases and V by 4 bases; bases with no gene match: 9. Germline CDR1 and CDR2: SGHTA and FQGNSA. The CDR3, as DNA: TGTGCCAGCAGCTGGGGACAGCCGCCTAATGAAGCTTTCTTT. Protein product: CASSWGQPPNEAFF. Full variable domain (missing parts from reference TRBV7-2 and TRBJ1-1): GAGVSQSPSNKVTEKGKDVELRCDPISGHTALYWYRQSLGQGLEFLIYFQGNSAPDKSGLPSDRFSAERTGGSVSTLTIQRTQQEDSAVYLCASSWGQPPNEAFFGQGTRLTVV.

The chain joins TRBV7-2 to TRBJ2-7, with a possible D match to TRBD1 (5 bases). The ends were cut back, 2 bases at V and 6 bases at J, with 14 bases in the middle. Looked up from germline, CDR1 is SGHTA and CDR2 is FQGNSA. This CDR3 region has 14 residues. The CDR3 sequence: CASSLWGTPGEQYF. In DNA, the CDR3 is TGTGCCAGCAGCTTATGGGGCACCCCGGGCGAGCAGTACTTC.

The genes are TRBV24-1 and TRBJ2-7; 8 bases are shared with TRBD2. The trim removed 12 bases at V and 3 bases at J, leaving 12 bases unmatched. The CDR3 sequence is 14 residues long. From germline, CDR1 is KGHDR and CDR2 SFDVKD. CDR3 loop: CARGGREEDYEQYF. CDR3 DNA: TGTGCCCGGGGGGGGAGGGAGGAGGACTACGAGCAGTACTTC.

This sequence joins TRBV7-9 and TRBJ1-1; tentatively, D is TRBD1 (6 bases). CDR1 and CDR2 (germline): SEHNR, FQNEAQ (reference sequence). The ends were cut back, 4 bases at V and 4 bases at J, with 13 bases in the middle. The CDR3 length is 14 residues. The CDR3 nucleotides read TGTGCCAGCAGCTCCATTCGGGACACCACTGAAGCTTTCTTT. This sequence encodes CASSSIRDTTEAFF.

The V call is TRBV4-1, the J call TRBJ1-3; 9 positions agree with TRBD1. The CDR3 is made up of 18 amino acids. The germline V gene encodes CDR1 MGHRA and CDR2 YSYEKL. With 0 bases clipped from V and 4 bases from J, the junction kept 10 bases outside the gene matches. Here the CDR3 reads CASSQEQDRGRSGNTIYF. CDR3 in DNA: TGCGCCAGCAGCCAAGAACAGGACAGGGGACGCTCGGGAAACACCATATATTTT.

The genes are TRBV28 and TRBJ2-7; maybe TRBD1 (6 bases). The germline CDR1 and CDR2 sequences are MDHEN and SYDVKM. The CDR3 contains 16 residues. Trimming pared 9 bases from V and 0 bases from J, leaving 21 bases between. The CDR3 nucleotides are TGTGCCAGTCGCCCTTACACGGGACAAGACTCCTACGAGCAGTACTTC. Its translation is CASRPYTGQDSYEQYF.

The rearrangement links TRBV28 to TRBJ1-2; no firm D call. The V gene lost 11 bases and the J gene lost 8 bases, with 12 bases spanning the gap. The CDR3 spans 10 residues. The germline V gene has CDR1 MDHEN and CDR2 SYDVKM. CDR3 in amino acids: CAARGRGYTF. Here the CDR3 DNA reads TGTGCCGCCCGGGGTAGGGGCTACACCTTC.

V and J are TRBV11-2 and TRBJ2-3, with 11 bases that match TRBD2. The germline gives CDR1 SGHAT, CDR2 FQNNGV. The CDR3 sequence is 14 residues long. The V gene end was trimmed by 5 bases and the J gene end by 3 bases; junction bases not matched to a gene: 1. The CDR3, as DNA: TGTGCCAGCAGCCGACTAGCGGGGACAGATACGCAGTATTTT. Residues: CASSRLAGTDTQYF.